The 22 T cell receptor beta chains given below trace back to one sample, sequenced in a study of T cell clonotyping in hematopoietic cell transplantation. This sample's time point: recipient sample about 28 days before transplant, after cytoreduction. Method: immunoSEQ multiplex PCR; TCRdb's copy keeps in-frame clones and lacks some. Altogether 5,000 or so clones are present, 32% being singletons, with the ten largest covering roughly 17%. The material sequenced was peripheral blood mononuclear cells, taken before stem cell transplant. All receptors derive from a man aged 50 to 59 with myelofibrosis. Some clones in this sample may be carry-over from other donors' samples.

The chain recombines TRBV25-1 with TRBJ2-5; unclear D gene. This CDR3 comprises 14 residues. V was cut by 2 bases and J by 1 base, with 8 bases left in between. CDR1 and CDR2 (germline): MGHDK, SYGVNS. CDR3 coding DNA: TGTGCCAGCAGTGAAATCGGCGTCCAAGAGACCCAGTACTTC. Its translation is CASSEIGVQETQYF. The whole variable domain, remainder taken from reference TRBV25-1 and TRBJ2-5, is EADIYQTPRYLVIGTGKKITLECSQTMGHDKMYWYQQDPGMELHLIHYSYGVNSTEKGDLSSESTVSRIRTEHFPLTLESARPSHTSQYLCASSEIGVQETQYFGPGTRLLVL.

J is TRBJ1-2 and V is TRBV25-1; a weak D match, TRBD1 (5 bases). The CDR3 loop spans 13 amino acids. Trimming took off 5 bases at V and 8 bases at J, with 15 bases between the two ends. The germline gives CDR1 MGHDK, CDR2 SYGVNS. CDR3 protein: CASSKGTNEGYTF. The CDR3 DNA follows: TGTGCCAGCAGTAAAGGGACCAACGAGGGCTACACCTTC.

A few counts support this clone. The chain is built from TRBV30 and TRBJ1-2; no reliable D call. The CDR3 is made up of 12 amino acids. The germline V and J ends were trimmed by 3 bases and 8 bases, with 13 bases remaining between them. Germline V gives CDR1 GTSNPN, CDR2 SVGIG (reference sequence). The CDR3 DNA follows: TGTGCCTGGAGCCGAACAGAGCGGGGCTACACCTTC. It specifies CAWSRTERGYTF.

The V and J genes are TRBV29-1 and TRBJ2-2; 9 positions match TRBD2. With V trimmed by 4 bases and J by 2 bases, 5 bases remained unmatched. CDR1 and CDR2 from the germline V gene are SQVTM and ANQGSEA. The CDR3 contains 15 residues. CDR3 sequence: CSVVAGALNTGELFF. The CDR3 DNA sequence: TGCAGCGTTGTAGCGGGAGCACTTAACACCGGGGAGCTGTTTTTT.

This chain uses TRBV6-1 with TRBJ1-2; D uncertain. The CDR3 is 14 amino acids. Germline assignment: CDR1 MNHNS and CDR2 SASEGT. The V end was cut by 6 bases, the J end by 1 base, with 12 bases between. The CDR3 loop reads CASRRRGDNYGYTF. The DNA for the CDR3 is TGTGCCAGCAGAAGGCGCGGCGATAACTATGGCTACACCTTC.

The genes are TRBV5-6 and TRBJ2-1; TRBD1 aligns across 8 bases. This CDR3 has 13 residues. Germline lookup yields CDR1 SGHDT and CDR2 YYEEEE. Trimming at V came to 6 bases and at J to 4 bases, leaving 3 bases not matched to a gene. CDR3 sequence (DNA): TGTGCCAGCAAAGGGACAGGATACAATGAGCAGTTCTTC. It translates to CASKGTGYNEQFF.

This sequence joins TRBV6-5 and TRBJ2-1, with TRBD2 identical over 8 bases. J gave up 7 bases and V 5 bases, and 7 bases lay outside the gene matches. This CDR3 is 14 amino acids long. CDR1 MNHEY and CDR2 SVGAGI come from the germline V gene. The DNA for the CDR3 is TGTGCCAGCAGTGCGGGAGGCCCAGGGAATGAGCAGTTCTTC. It is translated as CASSAGGPGNEQFF.

The rearrangement uses TRBV6-5 and TRBJ1-2; D call uncertain. This CDR3 is built from 11 residues. Germline CDR1 reads MNHEY; CDR2 reads SVGAGI. The ends were cut back, 5 bases at V and 6 bases at J, with 7 bases in the middle. The CDR3 sequence is CASSGGDGYTF. Written as DNA, the CDR3 is TGTGCCAGCAGTGGTGGCGATGGCTACACCTTC.

This clone has only a few counts. The chain couples TRBV6-6 to TRBJ2-7; 11 bases fit TRBD2. There are 15 residues in the CDR3. Looked up from germline, CDR1 is MNHNY and CDR2 is SVGAGI (reference sequence). V dropped 6 bases and J dropped 3; count of bases not matched to a gene: 7. This chain's CDR3 is CASRDGLAGVYEQYF. CDR3 bases: TGTGCCAGCAGGGACGGACTAGCGGGCGTCTACGAGCAGTACTTC.

This clone was seen a few times. The genes are TRBV30 and TRBJ2-7, with D possibly being TRBD1 (5 bases). Germline lookup yields CDR1 GTSNPN and CDR2 SVGIG (reference sequence). The CDR3 is made up of 12 amino acids. Trimming stripped 5 bases from V and 3 bases from J, with 11 bases between. The CDR3 sequence: CAWGGGHYEQYF. CDR3 coding DNA: TGTGCCTGGGGCGGCGGACACTACGAGCAGTACTTC.

This chain uses TRBV30 with TRBJ1-5, with 10 bases lining up with TRBD1. The CDR3 consists of 19 residues. Germline V gives CDR1 GTSNPN, CDR2 SVGIG (reference sequence). With 0 bases clipped from V and 2 bases from J, the junction kept 13 bases outside the gene matches. The CDR3 region is CAWSVRGTGVYVGNQPQHF. As DNA, the CDR3 is TGTGCCTGGAGTGTACGGGGGACAGGGGTTTATGTTGGCAATCAGCCCCAGCATTTT.

This clone was observed a few times. The chain employs TRBV30 and TRBJ1-5; weak D call: TRBD1 (6 bases). The length of the CDR3 is 14 residues. Trimming took 4 bases from V and 7 from J, leaving 17 bases between them. Germline values: CDR1 GTSNPN, CDR2 SVGIG (reference sequence). CDR3: CAWTTQTGTQPQHF. The CDR3 DNA is TGTGCCTGGACGACCCAAACAGGGACCCAGCCCCAGCATTTT.

The genes are TRBV5-6 and TRBJ2-7; TRBD1 aligns across 7 bases. With V trimmed by 3 bases and J by 3 bases, 9 bases remained unmatched. The CDR3 totals 15 residues. CDR1 is SGHDT and CDR2 is YYEEEE in the germline V gene. This CDR3 is CASSSLYRGNYEQYF. The CDR3 nucleotides are TGTGCCAGCAGCTCCCTATACAGGGGAAACTACGAGCAGTACTTC. Combining the CDR3 with reference TRBV5-6 and TRBJ2-7 gives the whole variable domain DAGVTQSPTHLIKTRGQQVTLRCSPKSGHDTVSWYQQALGQGPQFIFQYYEEEERQRGNFPDRFSGHQFPNYSSELNVNALLLGDSALYLCASSSLYRGNYEQYFGPGTRLTVT.

In this sample, this clone is large. The genes are TRBV5-6 and TRBJ2-7; TRBD1 is a possible D gene (6 bases). Germline V gene sequence: CDR1 SGHDT, CDR2 YYEEEE. The CDR3 contains 13 residues. Trimming took off 4 bases at V and 3 bases at J, with 11 bases between the two ends. CDR3 in DNA: TGTGCCAGCAGCGTGGACAGTCGCTACGAGCAGTACTTC. It encodes CASSVDSRYEQYF.

This clone was detected only a few times. The V and J genes are TRBV6-1 and TRBJ2-2, with TRBD1 as a possible D gene (6 bases). This CDR3 comprises 14 residues. V shed 7 bases and J shed 5 bases, with 14 bases lying between them. Germline CDR1 MNHNS, CDR2 SASEGT. The CDR3 nucleotides are TGTGCCAGCATCCTACAGGGTGGGACCGGGGAGCTGTTTTTT. This codes for CASILQGGTGELFF.

The chain couples TRBV30 to TRBJ1-2; D possibly corresponds to TRBD1 (6 bases). Trimming cost V 1 base and J 4 bases, with 13 bases left between them. CDR1 GTSNPN and CDR2 SVGIG come from the germline V gene (reference sequence). The CDR3 consists of 14 residues. The DNA of the CDR3 is TGTGCCTGGAGTGGTCGGGGGGCCCGCTATGGCTACACCTTC. Translation gives CAWSGRGARYGYTF.

The gene calls are TRBV30 and TRBJ1-3; the D gene is possibly TRBD1 (6 bases). The CDR3 is 12 residues long. Germline V gives CDR1 GTSNPN, CDR2 SVGIG (reference sequence). Trimming took off 3 bases at V and 9 bases at J, with 12 bases between the two ends. As DNA, the CDR3 is TGTGCCTGGAGACAGGGCGCGGGCACCATATATTTT. This translates into CAWRQGAGTIYF.

The CDR3 here is CAWSVTRGYNEQFF. CDR3 DNA sequence: TGTGCCTGGAGTGTGACTAGGGGGTACAATGAGCAGTTCTTC. The chain has TRBV30 and TRBJ2-1; D tentatively reads TRBD1 or TRBD2 (6 bases each). Trimming cost V 0 bases and J 4 bases, with 10 bases left between them. The CDR3 runs 14 residues. Germline-derived CDR1 and CDR2 are GTSNPN and SVGIG (reference sequence). Full variable domain (rest looked up from reference TRBV30 and TRBJ2-1): SQTIHQWPATLVQPVGSPLSLECTVEGTSNPNLYWYRQAAGRGLQLLFYSVGIGQISSEVPQNLSASRPQDRQFILSSKKLLLSDSGFYLCAWSVTRGYNEQFFGPGTRLTVL.

The chain recombines TRBV6-1 with TRBJ1-2, with a possible D match to TRBD1 (5 bases). Trimming removed 4 bases at V and 1 base at J, with 13 bases between. This CDR3 contains 15 residues. Germline V lookup: CDR1 MNHNS, CDR2 SASEGT. The CDR3 loop reads CASSGPGLRNYGYTF. In nucleotides, the CDR3 is TGTGCCAGCAGTGGCCCGGGACTCCGTAACTATGGCTACACCTTC.

This clone showed up just once. The CDR3 DNA reads TGTGCCTGGACCGGGGAGGTGCAGGGTGGTTACGAGCAGTACTTC. It encodes CAWTGEVQGGYEQYF. The rearrangement uses TRBV30 and TRBJ2-7; D is possibly TRBD2 (6 bases). This CDR3 has 15 amino acids. Trimming took 4 bases from V and 4 from J, leaving 20 bases between them. Per germline, CDR1 GTSNPN and CDR2 SVGIG (reference sequence).

This chain uses TRBV30 with TRBJ2-1; 7 bases are a match to TRBD1. V dropped 0 bases and J dropped 2; count of bases not matched to a gene: 7. The CDR3 is made up of 16 amino acids. Germline V CDR1 and CDR2: GTSNPN, SVGIG (reference sequence). The CDR3 region has the DNA TGTGCCTGGAGTGTATCGACAGGGATCGCCTACAATGAGCAGTTCTTC. Its translation: CAWSVSTGIAYNEQFF.

V and J are TRBV6-5 and TRBJ1-2; possibly TRBD1 for D (5 bases). The V and J ends lost 6 bases and 4 bases respectively, with 18 bases between them. The germline V gene encodes CDR1 MNHEY and CDR2 SVGAGI. The CDR3 runs 15 residues. The chain's CDR3 is CASRDFTGPGYGYTF. CDR3 DNA sequence: TGTGCCAGCAGGGATTTCACGGGACCGGGCTATGGCTACACCTTC.